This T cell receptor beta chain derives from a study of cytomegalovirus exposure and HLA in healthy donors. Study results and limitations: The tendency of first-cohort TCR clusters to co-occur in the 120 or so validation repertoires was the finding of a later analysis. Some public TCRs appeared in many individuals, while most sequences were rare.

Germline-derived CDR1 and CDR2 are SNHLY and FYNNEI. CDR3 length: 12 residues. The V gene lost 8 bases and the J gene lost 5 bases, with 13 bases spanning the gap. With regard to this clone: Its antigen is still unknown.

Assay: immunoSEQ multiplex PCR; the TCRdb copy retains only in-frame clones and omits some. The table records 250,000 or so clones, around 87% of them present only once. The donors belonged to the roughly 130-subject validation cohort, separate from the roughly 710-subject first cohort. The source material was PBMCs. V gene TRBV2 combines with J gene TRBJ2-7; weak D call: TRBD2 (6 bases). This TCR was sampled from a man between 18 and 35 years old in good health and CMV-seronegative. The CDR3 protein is CASGTFTDEQYF. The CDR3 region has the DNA TGTGCCAGCGGGACTTTCACTGACGAGCAGTACTTC.